The text below deals with one T cell receptor beta chain. As yet, its antigen is unknown. Based on clinical symptoms, serum thyroxine and TRAb, thyroid ultrasound and orbital computed tomography, diagnoses were reached. These data are taken from a study of T cells in Graves' hyperthyroidism and ophthalmopathy. Study overall: The initial diagnosis was the point when peripheral blood was collected, ahead of any treatment.

With 4 bases clipped from V and 4 bases from J, the junction kept 9 bases outside the gene matches. This CDR3 is built from 16 residues. Germline CDR1 reads SGHRS; CDR2 reads YFSETQ. Whole-study results and caveats: Separation of ophthalmopathy from stable hyperthyroidism was achieved by a 13 V-J model. Most clonotypes that expanded in the thyroid above 0.001 also showed up in blood.

What was amplified from RNA transcripts were TCR beta CDR3 regions. HTBI primers were the set used in a first-round RT-PCR of the TCR CDR3. TCRdb used MiXCR to reprocess the multiplex PCR reads, holding one entry per CDR3 protein. The sample contains about half a million distinct CDR3 sequences, 22% of which appear only once. The specimen was blood. The gene calls are TRBV5-1 and TRBJ2-1; TRBD1 matches at 9 bases. The clonotype originates from a woman in her 70s with Graves' ophthalmopathy. In nucleotides, the CDR3 is TGCGCCAGCAGCGGATTAGACAGGGGGAGGTACAATGAGCAGTTCTTC. It encodes CASSGLDRGRYNEQFF.